This T cell receptor (beta chain) was recorded in a study of blood T cell repertoires in COVID-19. Study-level information: Spain, Italy and the United States supplied samples that represented acute and convalescent COVID-19. The analysed material was cDNA or gDNA that came from T cells, B-cell-depleted T cells, or PBMCs.

In the original workflow: Reference gene primer amplification yielded estimated nucleated cell counts. TCRdb's table, derived via immunoSEQ multiplex PCR, lists solely in-frame clones and lacks some. The DNA was the basis for D and trimming; V, J and clone size are from that table. The sample lists nearly 350,000 clones; approximately 90% were seen once. The CDR3 has 16 amino acids. Germline loops: CDR1 LGHNA, CDR2 YSLEER. V lost 4 bases, J lost 4 bases, and 19 bases lay in between. The V call is TRBV4-3, the J call TRBJ1-2; D may be TRBD1 (5 bases). Sequencing used peripheral blood. This sequence was found in a woman aged 18-30 years who had recovered from COVID-19. CDR3 loop: CASSRMGGGGSYGYTF. DNA for the CDR3: TGCGCCAGCAGCCGAATGGGCGGGGGGGGTAGCTATGGCTACACCTTC.